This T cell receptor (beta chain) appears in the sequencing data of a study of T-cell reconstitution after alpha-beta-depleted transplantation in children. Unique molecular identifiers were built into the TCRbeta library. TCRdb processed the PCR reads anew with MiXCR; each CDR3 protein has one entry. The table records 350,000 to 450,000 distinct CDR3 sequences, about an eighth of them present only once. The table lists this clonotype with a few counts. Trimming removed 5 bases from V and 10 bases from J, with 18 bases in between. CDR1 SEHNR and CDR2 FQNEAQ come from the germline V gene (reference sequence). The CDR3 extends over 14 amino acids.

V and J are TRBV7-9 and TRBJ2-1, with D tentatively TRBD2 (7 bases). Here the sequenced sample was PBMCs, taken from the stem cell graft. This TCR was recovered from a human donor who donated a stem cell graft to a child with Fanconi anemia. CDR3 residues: CASSGGALLIEQFF. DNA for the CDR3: TGTGCCAGCAGCGGGGGGGCCCTTTTAATCGAGCAGTTCTTC.